A selection of T cell receptor beta chains follows, all from one sample in a study of CD8+ T cells in alopecia areata. Sequenced by immunoSEQ multiplex PCR; TCRdb stores in-frame clones only, minus some. The sample has roughly 180,000 clones, almost 65% seen once; the top ten hold around 1.6%. Here the sequenced sample was CD4+ T cells sorted from blood, taken at week 0. These receptors all come from a human donor with alopecia areata. CDR3s include the opening cysteine and the closing phenylalanine or tryptophan. The D gene is left open where the match is weak. Size is omitted from some rows. Given values are once, few, many or a class for expanded clones.

clone_size,v_call,d_call,cdr3_length,j_call,cdr3_nt,cdr3_aa
-,TRBV6-5,-,14,TRBJ2-7,TGTGCCAGCAGGACGTATGGGGATCTCTACGAGCAGTACTTC,CASRTYGDLYEQYF
-,TRBV29-1,-,12,TRBJ1-2,TGCAGCGTTTACGTAGCGGACTATGGCTACACCTTC,CSVYVADYGYTF
few,TRBV7-8,-,11,TRBJ2-1,TGTGCCAGTGCCCCGTACAATGAGCAGTTCTTC,CASAPYNEQFF
-,TRBV15,TRBD1,15,TRBJ2-7,TGTGCCACCAGCAGAGGGCAAGGGACAGCCCGGGAGCAGTACTTC,CATSRGQGTAREQYF
-,TRBV5-1,-,12,TRBJ2-7,TGCGCCAGCAGCTTAGGACTAAACGAGCAGTACTTC,CASSLGLNEQYF
-,TRBV6-5,-,13,TRBJ1-2,TGTGCCAGCAGGCCGGACGGATCTAATGGCTACACCTTC,CASRPDGSNGYTF
-,TRBV9,TRBD2,16,TRBJ2-3,TGTGCCAGCAGCTTCGGACTAGCTTCCTTCACAGATACGCAGTATTTT,CASSFGLASFTDTQYF
-,TRBV27,TRBD1,12,TRBJ1-1,TGTGCCATCGTAACAGGGGGCACTGAAGCTTTCTTT,CAIVTGGTEAFF
-,TRBV27,-,11,TRBJ2-7,TGTGCCAGCAGTTTTGGCGGCGAGCAGTACTTC,CASSFGGEQYF
-,TRBV2,TRBD2,15,TRBJ2-3,TGTGCCAGCAGTGAACGAAGCGGGGACACAGATACGCAGTATTTT,CASSERSGDTDTQYF
-,TRBV29-1,-,11,TRBJ2-1,TGCAGCGTGGACAGCTACAATGAGCAGTTCTTC,CSVDSYNEQFF
once,TRBV15,-,15,TRBJ1-1,TGTGCCACCAGCAGAGTTGCCAGGGCTAACACTGAAGCTTTCTTT,CATSRVARANTEAFF
-,TRBV7-9,-,14,TRBJ1-2,TGTGCCAGCAGCACATTCGGGACGGCCCATGGCTACACCTTC,CASSTFGTAHGYTF
few,TRBV19,-,13,TRBJ2-3,TGTGCCAGTAGTATAGGTCTCACAGATACGCAGTATTTT,CASSIGLTDTQYF
-,TRBV29-1,TRBD1,15,TRBJ2-1,TGCAGCGTTGCCCGACAGGGGGTCTCCTACAATGAGCAGTTCTTC,CSVARQGVSYNEQFF
-,TRBV18,-,16,TRBJ2-5,TGTGCCAGCTCACCACTCGCGGGTGGCGGCCAAGAGACCCAGTACTTC,CASSPLAGGGQETQYF
-,TRBV7-2,-,15,TRBJ1-2,TGTGCCAGCAGCCCGCCGGTATTTAGTGGCTATGGCTACACCTTC,CASSPPVFSGYGYTF
-,TRBV27,TRBD2,14,TRBJ2-7,TGTGCCAGCAGCCAGGGACTACTGAGCTACGAGCAGTACTTC,CASSQGLLSYEQYF
-,TRBV9,-,16,TRBJ1-6,TGTGCCAGCAGCGTCCTTCAGAGGGTTTTGGATTCACCCCTCCACTTT,CASSVLQRVLDSPLHF
few,TRBV5-1,TRBD2,15,TRBJ2-7,TGCGCCAGCAGCCCACTAGCGGGGGTAGACTACGAGCAGTACTTC,CASSPLAGVDYEQYF
few,TRBV10-3,TRBD2,14,TRBJ2-7,TGTGCCATCAGGAATGGGACTAGCGGGGGTGAGCAGTACTTC,CAIRNGTSGGEQYF
-,TRBV6-6,-,12,TRBJ1-2,TGTGCCAGCAGTTATAGGGCCCAAGGCTACACCTTC,CASSYRAQGYTF
-,TRBV5-1,-,11,TRBJ2-7,TGCGCCAGCAGCTGGAACTACGAGCAGTACTTC,CASSWNYEQYF
-,TRBV19,-,13,TRBJ1-4,TGTGCCAGTAGTCCAGGAACAGGGGAAAAACTGTTTTTT,CASSPGTGEKLFF
-,TRBV18,TRBD1,16,TRBJ1-6,TGTGCCAGCTCACTCGGACAGGGGGCCTCTAATTCACCCCTCCACTTT,CASSLGQGASNSPLHF
-,TRBV29-1,TRBD1,12,TRBJ2-7,TGCGCCTCCGGGACAGGAATGGGCGAGCAGTACTTC,CASGTGMGEQYF
few,TRBV10-3,-,11,TRBJ2-4,TGTGCCATCAGTGACCAGGGTATTCAGTACTTC,CAISDQGIQYF
-,TRBV29-1,-,13,TRBJ1-2,TGCAGCGTATCCCCGGGTGCCCGATATGGCTACACCTTC,CSVSPGARYGYTF
few,TRBV30,-,12,TRBJ1-1,TGTGCCTGGACAGCTCGTGTCACTGAAGCTTTCTTT,CAWTARVTEAFF
-,TRBV4-3,TRBD1,16,TRBJ2-1,TGCGCCAGCAGCCAAGATCCGGGGACAGAAATCAATGAGCAGTTCTTC,CASSQDPGTEINEQFF
few,TRBV30,-,16,TRBJ2-1,TGTGCCTGGACCCCTATGGGCAGGGGTTTTATCAATGAGCAGTTCTTC,CAWTPMGRGFINEQFF
-,TRBV7-9,-,14,TRBJ1-1,TGTGCCAGCATCCTAGGGACTCAGAACACTGAAGCTTTCTTT,CASILGTQNTEAFF
few,TRBV4-3,-,16,TRBJ1-4,TGCGCCAGCAGCCCCCCTAAGTCGCTTCCTAATGAAAAACTGTTTTTT,CASSPPKSLPNEKLFF
-,TRBV7-2,-,15,TRBJ1-6,TGTGCCAGCAGCTCAGTGGGGTCCTATAATTCACCCCTCCACTTT,CASSSVGSYNSPLHF
-,TRBV7-2,-,16,TRBJ2-2,TGTGCCAGCAGCTTGAAGACAGGGAGGGCCACCGGGGAGCTGTTTTTT,CASSLKTGRATGELFF
-,TRBV2,-,13,TRBJ2-1,TGTGCCAGCAGTGTCGTACGGGGGCATGAGCAGTTCTTC,CASSVVRGHEQFF
-,TRBV25-1,TRBD1,16,TRBJ2-5,TGTGCCAGCAGTGCTTGGGACAGGGAAATCCAAGAGACCCAGTACTTC,CASSAWDREIQETQYF
many,TRBV5-1,TRBD2,13,TRBJ2-1,TGCGCCAGCAGCTTGGGACTAGCAGGGGAGCAGTTCTTC,CASSLGLAGEQFF
-,TRBV25-1,TRBD1,14,TRBJ1-2,TGTGCCAGCAGTGACCGGGACAGTAACTATGGCTACACCTTC,CASSDRDSNYGYTF
few,TRBV6-5,TRBD1,15,TRBJ2-1,TGTGCCAGCAGATCAGGACAGGGGGCTTACAATGAGCAGTTCTTC,CASRSGQGAYNEQFF
-,TRBV7-2,TRBD1,15,TRBJ1-4,TGTGCCAGCAGCTTCCAGGGGGCAGATAATGAAAAACTGTTTTTT,CASSFQGADNEKLFF
-,TRBV7-9,-,16,TRBJ1-5,TGTGCCAGCAGACATAGGGAGGAGCTTGGGAATCAGCCCCAGCATTTT,CASRHREELGNQPQHF
-,TRBV18,-,13,TRBJ1-1,TGTGCCAGCGCCCAGGGGATGAACACTGAAGCTTTCTTT,CASAQGMNTEAFF
-,TRBV4-2,-,18,TRBJ2-1,TGTGCCAGCAGCCAAGATATGGAATCGGGGGTAGACGGGACTGAGCAGTTCTTC,CASSQDMESGVDGTEQFF
-,TRBV25-1,-,15,TRBJ2-4,TGTGCCAGCAGTGAATCTGTGCTAGCCAAAAACATTCAGTACTTC,CASSESVLAKNIQYF
few,TRBV9,-,15,TRBJ2-2,TGTGCCAGCAGCGTAGTACAGGATTTAAGCGGGGAGCTGTTTTTT,CASSVVQDLSGELFF
-,TRBV15,-,16,TRBJ2-4,TGTGCCACCAGCAGGGATCCCGGGGAATCCAAAAACATTCAGTACTTC,CATSRDPGESKNIQYF
-,TRBV30,TRBD1,15,TRBJ1-2,TGTGCCTGGAGTGAGACAGGGCGGTCCGGCTATGGCTACACCTTC,CAWSETGRSGYGYTF
-,TRBV2,TRBD2,14,TRBJ2-3,TGTGCCAGAGGAGGGACTAGCGGCACAGATACGCAGTATTTT,CARGGTSGTDTQYF
once,TRBV29-1,-,13,TRBJ2-6,TGCAGCGTTGGAAGCTCTGGGGCCAACGTCCTGACTTTC,CSVGSSGANVLTF
-,TRBV7-9,TRBD1,19,TRBJ1-1,TGTGCCAGCAGCTTAGTTAGAGGGACAGATTATTTAATGAACACTGAAGCTTTCTTT,CASSLVRGTDYLMNTEAFF
-,TRBV7-2,-,14,TRBJ1-2,TGTGCCAGCAGCACACAGACAGTGGCGGGGGGCTACACCTTC,CASSTQTVAGGYTF
-,TRBV28,TRBD1,16,TRBJ2-7,TGTGCCAGCAGGTACCCCCCGGGACAGGGATCATACGAGCAGTACTTC,CASRYPPGQGSYEQYF
-,TRBV7-8,-,15,TRBJ2-7,TGTGCCAGCAGCTCCCCTGCCGGACCTTCCTACGAGCAGTACTTC,CASSSPAGPSYEQYF
few,TRBV6-6,-,15,TRBJ2-6,TGTGCCAGCACCAACTCGGGGTCGGGGGCCAACGTCCTGACTTTC,CASTNSGSGANVLTF
-,TRBV29-1,-,10,TRBJ2-5,TGCAGCGTTGTAGGAGAGACCCAGTACTTC,CSVVGETQYF